The 8 T cell receptor beta chains below come from one sample, sequenced in a study of blood T cell repertoires in COVID-19. Libraries were prepared by immunoSEQ multiplex PCR; TCRdb keeps only in-frame clonotypes and omits some of them. Of 31,000 or so clones listed, nearly 90% were seen once; the top ten hold 25% to 30%. Sample: peripheral blood. The receptors stem from a man older than 75 with acute or convalescent COVID-19.

CDR3 coding DNA: TGTGCCAGTAGTGCCGCCGGGACAGGGGGACTTGGAACTAATGAAAAACTGTTTTTT. Its protein product is CASSAAGTGGLGTNEKLFF. The chain joins TRBV19 to TRBJ1-4; 11 nucleotides match TRBD1. This CDR3 region has 19 residues. V lost 5 bases to trimming and J lost 1 base; unmatched junction nucleotides: 12. Germline V gene lookup returns CDR1 LNHDA and CDR2 SQIVND (reference sequence).

The CDR3 coding sequence is TGTGCCAGCAGTTCTGTGCAGGGTCATGAAAAACTGTTTTTT. It specifies CASSSVQGHEKLFF. V and J are TRBV25-1 and TRBJ1-4, with D maybe TRBD1 (5 bases). Germline loops: CDR1 MGHDK, CDR2 SYGVNS. The CDR3 runs to 14 residues. The ends were cut back, 5 bases at V and 6 bases at J, with 13 bases in the middle. The full variable domain, in which reference TRBV25-1 and TRBJ1-4 provide the parts outside the CDR3, is EADIYQTPRYLVIGTGKKITLECSQTMGHDKMYWYQQDPGMELHLIHYSYGVNSTEKGDLSSESTVSRIRTEHFPLTLESARPSHTSQYLCASSSVQGHEKLFFGSGTQLSVL.

This clone has only one observation. The V and J genes are TRBV27 and TRBJ1-1; 7 nucleotides line up with TRBD1. The CDR3 has 13 amino acids. The junction had 4 bases not matched to a gene; V was cut back by 5 bases and J by 4 bases. Germline V gives CDR1 MNHEY, CDR2 SMNVEV (reference sequence). Written as DNA, the CDR3 is TGTGCCAGCAGTCCGACAGGGAGCACTGAAGCTTTCTTT. Translated, it gives CASSPTGSTEAFF.

The chain has TRBV3-1 (or the pseudogene TRBV3-2) and TRBJ1-1, with 7 nucleotides matching TRBD1. The V gene end was trimmed by 3 bases and the J gene end by 7 bases; junction bases not matched to a gene: 2. The CDR3 consists of 12 residues. The germline V gene has CDR1 LGHDT and CDR2 YNNKEL (reference sequence). The CDR3 DNA follows: TGTGCCAGCAGCCATGGGGACAGTGAAGCTTTCTTT. It codes for CASSHGDSEAFF.

The J gene is TRBJ1-6, the V gene TRBV28, with 11 positions matching TRBD1. Germline V gene data show CDR1 as MDHEN and CDR2 as SYDVKM. With V trimmed by 7 bases and J by 10 bases, 9 bases remained unmatched. This CDR3 comprises 15 residues. The CDR3 DNA sequence: TGTGCCAGCACCAACACCGGGACAGGGGGATCACCCCTCCACTTT. Translated, it gives CASTNTGTGGSPLHF.

The chain recombines TRBV6-5 with TRBJ2-7; 7 bases agree with TRBD2. J was trimmed by 4 bases and V by 4 bases; bases with no gene match: 10. CDR3 length equals 15 residues. CDR1 is MNHEY and CDR2 is SVGAGI in the germline V gene. DNA for the CDR3: TGTGCCAGCAGTTTCGACCGGACTAGAAGATACGAGCAGTACTTC. Protein sequence: CASSFDRTRRYEQYF.

The chain uses TRBV5-6 and TRBJ2-5, with D possibly TRBD2 on 5 matching bases. Per the germline V gene, CDR1 is SGHDT and CDR2 is YYEEEE. Trimming removed 5 bases from V and 2 bases from J, with 10 bases in between. The CDR3 totals 13 residues. The CDR3 DNA reads as TGTGCCAGCAGTTCGGAGCGGCAAGAGACCCAGTACTTC. Amino acid sequence: CASSSERQETQYF.

The chain links TRBV18 to TRBJ1-4; D is possibly TRBD1 (5 bases). Trimming cost V 6 bases and J 5 bases, with 13 bases left between them. The CDR3 spans 14 residues. Germline CDR1 is KGHSH and CDR2 is LQKENI. CDR3 protein: CASSKGAFNEKLFF. The CDR3, as DNA: TGTGCCAGCTCGAAAGGGGCCTTCAATGAAAAACTGTTTTTT.